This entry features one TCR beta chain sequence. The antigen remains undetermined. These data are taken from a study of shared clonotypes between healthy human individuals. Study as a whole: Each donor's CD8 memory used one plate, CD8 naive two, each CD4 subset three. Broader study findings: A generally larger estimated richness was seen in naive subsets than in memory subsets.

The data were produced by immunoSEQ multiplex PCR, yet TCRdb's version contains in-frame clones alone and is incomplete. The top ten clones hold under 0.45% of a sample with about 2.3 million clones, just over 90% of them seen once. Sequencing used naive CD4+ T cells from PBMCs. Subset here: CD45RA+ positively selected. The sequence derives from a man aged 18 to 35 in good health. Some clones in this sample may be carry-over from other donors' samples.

CDR3 residues: CASRSGLHTDTQYF. DNA of the CDR3: TGTGCCAGCAGGTCGGGACTACACACAGATACGCAGTATTTT. The chain uses TRBV21-1 and TRBJ2-3; TRBD2 is taken as the D call from the table, unchecked against the DNA. TRBV21-1 is designated a pseudogene. This CDR3 has 14 residues.